A single sample is the source of the 2 T cell receptor beta chains below, sequenced in a study of molecular identifiers for immune sequencing clone quantification. From the PCR reads, TCRdb called clonotypes with MiXCR, one entry per CDR3 protein. The sample yields a few hundred thousand distinct CDR3 sequences, roughly 24% seen once. Sequencing was done on a sample of naive CD8+ T cells from blood, with Jurkat cell RNA spiked in. Subset given: FACS-sorted CD8+CD4-CCR7+CD45RA+ naive T cells. The receptors were sampled from a human donor in good health. Some libraries in this study had Jurkat cell RNA spiked in.

This clonotype occurred a few times. CDR3 nucleotide sequence: TGTGCCAGCAGTTTAAACGGATCTCCTTATCAGCCCCAGCATTTT. This codes for CASSLNGSPYQPQHF. The V gene is TRBV28, the J gene TRBJ1-5; no definite D call. Germline V gives CDR1 MDHEN, CDR2 SYDVKM. Trimming took off 2 bases at V and 5 bases at J, with 13 bases between the two ends. The CDR3 sequence is 15 residues long.

This clonotype was observed many times. The rearrangement joins TRBV7-9 to TRBJ2-5; D not certain. The V end lost 2 bases, the J end lost 4 bases, and 11 bases lay between the germline ends. Germline CDR1 reads SEHNR; CDR2 reads FQNEAQ (reference sequence). The CDR3 is 14 amino acids. The CDR3 sequence: CASSLSIGGETQYF. CDR3 bases: TGTGCCAGCAGCTTATCGATCGGTGGAGAGACCCAGTACTTC.